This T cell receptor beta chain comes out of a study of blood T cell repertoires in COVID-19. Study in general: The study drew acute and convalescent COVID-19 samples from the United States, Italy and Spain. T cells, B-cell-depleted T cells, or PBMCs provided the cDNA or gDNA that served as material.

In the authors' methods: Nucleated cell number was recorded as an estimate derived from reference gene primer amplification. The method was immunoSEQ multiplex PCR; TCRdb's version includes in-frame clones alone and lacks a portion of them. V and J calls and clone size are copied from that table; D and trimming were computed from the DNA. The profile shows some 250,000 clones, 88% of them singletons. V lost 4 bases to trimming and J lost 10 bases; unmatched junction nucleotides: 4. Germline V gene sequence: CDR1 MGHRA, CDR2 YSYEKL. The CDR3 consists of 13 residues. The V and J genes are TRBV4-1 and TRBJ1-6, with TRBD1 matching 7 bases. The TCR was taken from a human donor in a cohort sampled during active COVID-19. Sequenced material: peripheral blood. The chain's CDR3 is CASSLDRVSPLHF. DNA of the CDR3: TGCGCCAGCAGCCTAGACAGGGTCTCACCCCTCCACTTT.